This T cell receptor (beta chain) was observed in a study of blood T cell repertoires in COVID-19. Turning to the study itself: The origin of the acute and convalescent COVID-19 samples was the United States, Italy and Spain. Sources were T cells, B-cell-depleted T cells, or PBMCs; the material itself was cDNA or gDNA.

Original data processing: Scientists estimated how many nucleated cells there were by amplifying reference gene primers. Some clones are missing from TCRdb's copy, which holds only in-frame ones; the method was immunoSEQ multiplex PCR. Clonal size and the V and J genes are those of that table, whereas D and trimming came from the DNA. The table has about 25,000 clones, nearly 90% seen once. The CDR3 has 12 amino acids. Germline V CDR1 and CDR2: SGHVS, FQNEAQ. Trimming pared 6 bases from V and 4 bases from J, leaving 6 bases between. The rearrangement uses TRBV7-8 and TRBJ1-4; D uncertain. Sequencing used peripheral blood. The sequence was collected from a human donor in a cohort sampled during active COVID-19. CDR3 nucleotides: TGTGCCAGCAGGACTAATAATGAAAAACTGTTTTTT. Encoded protein: CASRTNNEKLFF.